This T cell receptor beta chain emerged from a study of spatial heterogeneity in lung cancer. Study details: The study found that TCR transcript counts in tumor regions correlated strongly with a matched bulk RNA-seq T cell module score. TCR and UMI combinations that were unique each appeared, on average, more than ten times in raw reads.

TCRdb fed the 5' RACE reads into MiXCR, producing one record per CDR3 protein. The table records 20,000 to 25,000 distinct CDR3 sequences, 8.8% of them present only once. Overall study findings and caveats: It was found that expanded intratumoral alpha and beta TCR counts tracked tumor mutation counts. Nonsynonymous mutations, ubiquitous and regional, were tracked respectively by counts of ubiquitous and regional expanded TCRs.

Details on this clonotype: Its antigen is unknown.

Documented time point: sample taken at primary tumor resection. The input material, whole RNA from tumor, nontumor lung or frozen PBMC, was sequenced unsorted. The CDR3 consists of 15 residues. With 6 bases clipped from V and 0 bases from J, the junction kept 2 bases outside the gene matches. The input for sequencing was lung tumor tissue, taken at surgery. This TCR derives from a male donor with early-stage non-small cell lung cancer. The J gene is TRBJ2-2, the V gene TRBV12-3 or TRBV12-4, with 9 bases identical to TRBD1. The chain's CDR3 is CASSGTGTNTGELFF. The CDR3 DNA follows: TGTGCCAGCAGCGGGACAGGGACGAACACCGGGGAGCTGTTTTTT.